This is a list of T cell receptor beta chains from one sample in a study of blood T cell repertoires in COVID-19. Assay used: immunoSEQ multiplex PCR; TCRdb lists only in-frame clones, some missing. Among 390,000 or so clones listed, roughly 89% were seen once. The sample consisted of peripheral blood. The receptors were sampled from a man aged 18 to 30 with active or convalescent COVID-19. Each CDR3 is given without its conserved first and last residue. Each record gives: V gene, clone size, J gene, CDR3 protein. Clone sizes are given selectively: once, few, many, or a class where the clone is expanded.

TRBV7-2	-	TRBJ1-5	ASSLTGGKNQPQH
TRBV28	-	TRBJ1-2	ASNPMGRLNYGYT
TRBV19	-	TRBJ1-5	ASSGSHQPQH
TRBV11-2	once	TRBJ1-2	ASSLDLGGSYGYT
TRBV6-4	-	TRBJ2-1	ASSHRLAGGEQF
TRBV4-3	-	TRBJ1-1	ASSLRGQRNTEAF
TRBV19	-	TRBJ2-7	ASSIGALGMWEAEQY
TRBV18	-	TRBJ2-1	ASSPPFPGSSNNEQF
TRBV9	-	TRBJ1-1	ASSVDRVWNTEAF
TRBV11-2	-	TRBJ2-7	ASSLGEKDYEQY
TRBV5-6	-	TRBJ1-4	ASTDGTTNEKLF
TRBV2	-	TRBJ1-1	ASSPGQGNTEAF
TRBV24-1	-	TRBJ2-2	ATSTGRNTGELF
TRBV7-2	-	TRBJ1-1	ASSLDRGRTEAF
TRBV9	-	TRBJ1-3	ASGQGGTGNTIY
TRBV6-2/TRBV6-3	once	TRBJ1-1	ASSQTNGRGNTEAF
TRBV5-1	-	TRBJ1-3	ASSLEASGNTIY
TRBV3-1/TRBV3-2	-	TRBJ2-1	ASSFQGNPLF
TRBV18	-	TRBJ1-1	ASSPPRTVNTEAF
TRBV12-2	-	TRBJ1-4	ASRRELRNEKLF
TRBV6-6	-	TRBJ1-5	ASRRTGTGGRNQPQH
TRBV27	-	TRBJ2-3	ASSLGSGTQY
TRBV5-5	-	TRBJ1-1	ASTLLGAGEAF
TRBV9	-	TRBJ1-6	ASSVASQGTSPLH
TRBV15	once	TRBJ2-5	ATSRDSGRAGETQY
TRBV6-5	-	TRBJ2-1	ASSRDFNEQF
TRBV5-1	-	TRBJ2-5	ASSYQETQY
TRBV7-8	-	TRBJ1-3	ASSPGQGTNTIY
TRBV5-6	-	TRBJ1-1	ASSFGGGTEAF
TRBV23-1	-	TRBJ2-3	ASKGTGAL
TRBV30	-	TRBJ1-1	AWRGQGESEAF
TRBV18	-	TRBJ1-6	ASSPRDNEYSPLH
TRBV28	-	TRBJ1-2	ASSLTGPIGYT
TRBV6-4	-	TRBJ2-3	ASSAREGRTDTQY
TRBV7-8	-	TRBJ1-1	ASSSRRTYEAF
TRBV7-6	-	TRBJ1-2	ASSSGVGYT
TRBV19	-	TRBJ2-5	ASGVRGQETQY
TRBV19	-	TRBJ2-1	ASSIGSGRQDEQF
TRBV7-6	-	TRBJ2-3	ASRELTGGTDTQY
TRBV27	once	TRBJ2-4	ASSLWAGDLAKNIQY
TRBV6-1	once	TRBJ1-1	ASSEIRNTEAF
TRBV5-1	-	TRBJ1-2	ASSPAGTGNYGYT
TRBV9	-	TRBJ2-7	ASSVAASGAYEQY
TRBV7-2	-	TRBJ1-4	ASSSYIEQEKLF
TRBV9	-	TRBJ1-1	ASSARQGPTEAF
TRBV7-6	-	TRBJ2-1	ASSQGTGNFEQF
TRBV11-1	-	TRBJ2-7	ASSLLQGAGVEQY
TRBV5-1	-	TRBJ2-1	ASSRTSGSSYNEQF
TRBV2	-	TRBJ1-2	ASSGSLSNYGYT
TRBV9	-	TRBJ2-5	ASSVGLAGGETQY
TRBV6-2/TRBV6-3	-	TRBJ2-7	ASSQSYEQY
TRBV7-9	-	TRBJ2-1	ASRPTSGMDWNEQF
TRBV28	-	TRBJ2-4	ASSVHEAKNIQY